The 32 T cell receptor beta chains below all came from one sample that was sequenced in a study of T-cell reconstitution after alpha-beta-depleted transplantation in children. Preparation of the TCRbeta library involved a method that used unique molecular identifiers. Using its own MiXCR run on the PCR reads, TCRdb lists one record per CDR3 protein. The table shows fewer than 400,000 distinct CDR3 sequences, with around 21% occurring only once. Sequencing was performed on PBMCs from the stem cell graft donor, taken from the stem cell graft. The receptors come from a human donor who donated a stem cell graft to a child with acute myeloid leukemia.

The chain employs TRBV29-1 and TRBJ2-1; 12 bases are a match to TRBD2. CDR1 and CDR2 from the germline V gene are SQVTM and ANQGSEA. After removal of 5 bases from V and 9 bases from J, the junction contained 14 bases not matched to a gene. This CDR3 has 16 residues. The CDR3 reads CSVRLAGGPIFLEQFF. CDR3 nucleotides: TGCAGCGTTCGGCTAGCGGGAGGGCCTATCTTTCTTGAGCAGTTCTTC.

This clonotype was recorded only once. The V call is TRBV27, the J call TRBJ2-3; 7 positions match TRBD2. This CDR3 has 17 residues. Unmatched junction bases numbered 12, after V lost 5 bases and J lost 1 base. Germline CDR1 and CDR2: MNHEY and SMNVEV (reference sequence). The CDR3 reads CASSRAGAVHGTDTQYF. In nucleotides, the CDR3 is TGTGCCAGCAGTCGGGCGGGAGCCGTACATGGCACAGATACGCAGTATTTT.

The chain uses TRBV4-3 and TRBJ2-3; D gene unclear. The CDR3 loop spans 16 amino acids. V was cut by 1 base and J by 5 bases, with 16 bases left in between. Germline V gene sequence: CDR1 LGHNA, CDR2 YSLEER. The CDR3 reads CASSQGRVSDGDTQYF. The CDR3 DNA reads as TGCGCCAGCAGCCAAGGCCGGGTTTCGGACGGAGATACGCAGTATTTT.

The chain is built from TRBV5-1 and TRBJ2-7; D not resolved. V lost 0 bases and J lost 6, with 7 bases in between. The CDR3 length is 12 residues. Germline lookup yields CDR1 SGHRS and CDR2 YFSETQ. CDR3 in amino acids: CASSLGHSEQYF. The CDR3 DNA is TGCGCCAGCAGCTTGGGACATAGCGAGCAGTACTTC. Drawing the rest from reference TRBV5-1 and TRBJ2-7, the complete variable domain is KAGVTQTPRYLIKTRGQQVTLSCSPISGHRSVSWYQQTPGQGLQFLFEYFSETQRNKGNFPGRFSGRQFSNSRSEMNVSTLELGDSALYLCASSLGHSEQYFGPGTRLTVT.

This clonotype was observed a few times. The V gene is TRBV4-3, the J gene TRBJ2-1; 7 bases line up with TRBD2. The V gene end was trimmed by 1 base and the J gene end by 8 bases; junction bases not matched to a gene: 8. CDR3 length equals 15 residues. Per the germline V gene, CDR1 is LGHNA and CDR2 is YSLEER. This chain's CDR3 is CASSQGGGRTDEQFF. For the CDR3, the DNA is TGCGCCAGCAGCCAAGGGGGCGGGAGAACGGATGAGCAGTTCTTC.

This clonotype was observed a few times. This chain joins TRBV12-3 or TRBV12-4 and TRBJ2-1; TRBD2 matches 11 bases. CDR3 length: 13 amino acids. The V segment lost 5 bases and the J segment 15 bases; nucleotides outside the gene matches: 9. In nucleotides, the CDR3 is TGTGCCAGCAGTCCAAGCCTAGCGGGAGGTACGTTCTTC. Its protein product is CASSPSLAGGTFF.

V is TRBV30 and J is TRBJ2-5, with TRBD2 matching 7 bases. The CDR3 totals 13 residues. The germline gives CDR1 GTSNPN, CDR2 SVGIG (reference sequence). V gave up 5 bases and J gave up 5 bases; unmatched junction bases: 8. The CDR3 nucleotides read TGTGCCTGGGTTGGACTAGTGGGCGAGACCCAGTACTTC. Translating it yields CAWVGLVGETQYF. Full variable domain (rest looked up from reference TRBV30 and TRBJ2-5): SQTIHQWPATLVQPVGSPLSLECTVEGTSNPNLYWYRQAAGRGLQLLFYSVGIGQISSEVPQNLSASRPQDRQFILSSKKLLLSDSGFYLCAWVGLVGETQYFGPGTRLLVL.

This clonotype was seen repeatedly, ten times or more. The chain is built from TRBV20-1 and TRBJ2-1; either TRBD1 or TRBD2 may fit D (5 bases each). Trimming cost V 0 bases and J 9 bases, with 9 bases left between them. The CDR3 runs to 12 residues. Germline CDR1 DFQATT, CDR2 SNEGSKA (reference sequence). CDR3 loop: CSARDWGSEQFF. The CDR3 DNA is TGCAGTGCTAGAGATTGGGGGTCTGAGCAGTTCTTC.

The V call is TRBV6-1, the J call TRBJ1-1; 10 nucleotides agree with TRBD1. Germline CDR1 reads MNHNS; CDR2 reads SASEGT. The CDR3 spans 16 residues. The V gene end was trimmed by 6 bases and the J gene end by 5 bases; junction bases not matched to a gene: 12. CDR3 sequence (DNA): TGTGCCAGCAGCCCCGATGACAGGGGGCGATGGACTGAAGCTTTCTTT. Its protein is CASSPDDRGRWTEAFF.

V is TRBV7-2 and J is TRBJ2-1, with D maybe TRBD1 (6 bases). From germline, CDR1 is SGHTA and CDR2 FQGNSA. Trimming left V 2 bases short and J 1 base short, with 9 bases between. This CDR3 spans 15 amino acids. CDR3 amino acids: CASSLSQGSYNEQFF. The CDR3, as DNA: TGTGCCAGCAGCTTATCTCAGGGGTCCTACAATGAGCAGTTCTTC.

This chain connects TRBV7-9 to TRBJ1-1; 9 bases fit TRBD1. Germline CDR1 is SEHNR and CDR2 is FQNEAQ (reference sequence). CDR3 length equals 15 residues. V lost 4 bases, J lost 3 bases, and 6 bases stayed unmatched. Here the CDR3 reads CASSSKGQGDTEAFF. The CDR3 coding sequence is TGTGCCAGCAGCTCTAAGGGACAGGGAGACACTGAAGCTTTCTTT.

Here the CDR3 DNA reads TGCGGGACGGCACAGGGATCGGGTTCACCCCTCCACTTT. Protein: CGTAQGSGSPLHF. This chain uses TRBV29-1 with TRBJ1-6, with a tentative D call TRBD1 (6 bases). CDR1 SQVTM and CDR2 ANQGSEA come from the germline V gene. This CDR3 contains 13 residues.

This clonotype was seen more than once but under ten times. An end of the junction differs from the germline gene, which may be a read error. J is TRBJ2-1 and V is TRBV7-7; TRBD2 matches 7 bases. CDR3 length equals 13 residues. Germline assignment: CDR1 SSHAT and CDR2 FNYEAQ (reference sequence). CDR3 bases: TGTGCTAGCAGCCGATTTGGGGGAGGGGAGCAGTTCTTC. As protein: CASSRFGGGEQFF.

CDR3 amino acids: CASSLGPDGYTF. The CDR3 bases are TGTGCCAGCAGCTTGGGGCCAGATGGCTACACCTTC. The rearrangement joins TRBV7-9 to TRBJ1-2, with D possibly TRBD1 on 5 matching bases. V lost 3 bases and J 6 bases, leaving 8 bases between the germline ends. The CDR3 is made up of 12 amino acids. CDR1 is SEHNR and CDR2 is FQNEAQ in the germline V gene (reference sequence).

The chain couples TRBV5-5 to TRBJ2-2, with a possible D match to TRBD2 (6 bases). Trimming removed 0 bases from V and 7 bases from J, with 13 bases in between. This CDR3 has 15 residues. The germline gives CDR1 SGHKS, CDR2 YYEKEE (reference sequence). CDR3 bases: TGTGCCAGCAGCTTGGGGACTATCTCAAGCGGGGAGCTGTTTTTT. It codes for CASSLGTISSGELFF.

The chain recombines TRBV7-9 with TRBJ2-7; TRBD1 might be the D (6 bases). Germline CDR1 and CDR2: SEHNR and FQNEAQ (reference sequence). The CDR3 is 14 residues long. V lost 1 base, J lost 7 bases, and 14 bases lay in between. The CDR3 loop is CASSLGPRGGEQYF. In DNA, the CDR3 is TGTGCCAGCAGCTTAGGCCCCAGGGGTGGAGAGCAGTACTTC.

The CDR3 here is CSASWRSTSTDTQYF. In DNA, the CDR3 is TGCAGTGCTAGTTGGCGGAGCACTAGCACAGATACGCAGTATTTT. The chain is built from TRBV20-1 and TRBJ2-3; D ambiguous. Germline V gene data show CDR1 as DFQATT and CDR2 as SNEGSKA (reference sequence). V lost 3 bases, J lost 0 bases, and 13 bases lay in between. The CDR3 has 15 amino acids.

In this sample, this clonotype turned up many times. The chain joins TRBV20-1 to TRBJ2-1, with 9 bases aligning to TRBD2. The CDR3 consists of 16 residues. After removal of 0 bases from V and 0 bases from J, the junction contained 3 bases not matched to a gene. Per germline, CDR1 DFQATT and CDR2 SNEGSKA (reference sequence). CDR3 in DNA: TGCAGTGCTAGAGAGGCTAGCGGGACCTCCTACAATGAGCAGTTCTTC. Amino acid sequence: CSAREASGTSYNEQFF.

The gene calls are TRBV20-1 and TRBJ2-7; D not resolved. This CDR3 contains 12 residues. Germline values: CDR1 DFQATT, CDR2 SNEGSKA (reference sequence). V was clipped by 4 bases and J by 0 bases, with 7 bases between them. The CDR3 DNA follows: TGCAGTGCTAAGGGTCCCTCCTACGAGCAGTACTTC. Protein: CSAKGPSYEQYF.

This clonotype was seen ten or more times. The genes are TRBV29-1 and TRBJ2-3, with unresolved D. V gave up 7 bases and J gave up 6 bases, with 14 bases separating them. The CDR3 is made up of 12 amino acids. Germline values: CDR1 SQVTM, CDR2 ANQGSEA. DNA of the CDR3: TGCAGCGCCGATAAAGAGTCGGATACGCAGTATTTT. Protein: CSADKESDTQYF.

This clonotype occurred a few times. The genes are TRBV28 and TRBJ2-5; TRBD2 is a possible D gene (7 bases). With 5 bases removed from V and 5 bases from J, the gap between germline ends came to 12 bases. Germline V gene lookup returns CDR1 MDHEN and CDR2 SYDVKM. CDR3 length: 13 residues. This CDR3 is CASSGGGRETQYF. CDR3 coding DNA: TGTGCCAGCAGTGGCGGGGGCCGGGAGACCCAGTACTTC.

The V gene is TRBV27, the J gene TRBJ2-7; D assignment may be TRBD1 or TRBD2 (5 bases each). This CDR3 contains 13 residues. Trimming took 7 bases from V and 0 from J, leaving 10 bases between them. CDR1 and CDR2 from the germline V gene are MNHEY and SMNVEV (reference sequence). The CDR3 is CASTGRSSYEQYF. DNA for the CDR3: TGTGCCAGCACGGGGCGGAGCTCCTACGAGCAGTACTTC.

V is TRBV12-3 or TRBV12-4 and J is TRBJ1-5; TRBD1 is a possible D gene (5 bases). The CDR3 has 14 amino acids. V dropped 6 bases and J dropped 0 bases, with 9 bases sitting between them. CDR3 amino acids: CASRTGNSNQPQHF. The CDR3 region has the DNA TGTGCCAGCAGAACAGGTAATAGCAATCAGCCCCAGCATTTT.

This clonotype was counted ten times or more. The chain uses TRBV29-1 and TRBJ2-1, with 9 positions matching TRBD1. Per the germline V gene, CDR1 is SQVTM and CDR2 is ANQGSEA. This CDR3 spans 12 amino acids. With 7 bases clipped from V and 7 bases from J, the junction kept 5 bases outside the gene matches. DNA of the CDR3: TGCAGCGCTCAGGACAGGGGTAATGAGCAGTTCTTC. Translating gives CSAQDRGNEQFF.

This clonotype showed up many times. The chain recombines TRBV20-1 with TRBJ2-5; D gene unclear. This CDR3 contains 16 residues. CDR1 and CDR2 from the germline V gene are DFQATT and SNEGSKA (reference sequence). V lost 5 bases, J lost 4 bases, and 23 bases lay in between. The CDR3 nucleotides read TGCAGTGCTTCTGTCGGGCAGTCGGCCCAGTCAGAGACCCAGTACTTC. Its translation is CSASVGQSAQSETQYF.

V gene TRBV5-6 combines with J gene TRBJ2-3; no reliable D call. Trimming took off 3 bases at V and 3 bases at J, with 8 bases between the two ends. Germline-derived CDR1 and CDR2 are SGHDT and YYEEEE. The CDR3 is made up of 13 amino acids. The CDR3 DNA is TGTGCCAGCAGCTCGGGTTGGACAGATACGCAGTATTTT. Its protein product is CASSSGWTDTQYF.

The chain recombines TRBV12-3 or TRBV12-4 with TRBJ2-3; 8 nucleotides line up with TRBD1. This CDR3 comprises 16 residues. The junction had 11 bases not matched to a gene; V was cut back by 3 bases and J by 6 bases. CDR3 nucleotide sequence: TGTGCCAGCAGTTTGGGTCCCACAGGGGGTGCGGATACGCAGTATTTT. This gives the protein CASSLGPTGGADTQYF.

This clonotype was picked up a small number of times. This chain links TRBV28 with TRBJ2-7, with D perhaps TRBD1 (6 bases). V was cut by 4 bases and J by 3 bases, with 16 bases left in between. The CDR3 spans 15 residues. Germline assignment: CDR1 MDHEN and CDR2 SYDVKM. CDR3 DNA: TGTGCCAGCAGTTCGCCGACAGGTTCGGGCTACGAGCAGTACTTC. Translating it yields CASSSPTGSGYEQYF.

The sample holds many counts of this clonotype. This CDR3 reads CATSDTTGDNEQFF. CDR3 sequence (DNA): TGTGCCACCAGTGATACGACAGGGGACAATGAGCAGTTCTTC. This chain links TRBV24-1 with TRBJ2-1, with 8 bases matching TRBD1. Germline CDR1 and CDR2: KGHDR and SFDVKD. The CDR3 loop spans 14 amino acids. Trimming cost V 3 bases and J 5 bases; bases outside gene matches: 2.

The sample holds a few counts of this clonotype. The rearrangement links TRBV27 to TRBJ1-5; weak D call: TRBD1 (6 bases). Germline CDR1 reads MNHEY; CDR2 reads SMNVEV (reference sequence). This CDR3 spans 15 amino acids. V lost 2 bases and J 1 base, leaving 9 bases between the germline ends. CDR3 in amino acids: CASSLIGQSNQPQHF. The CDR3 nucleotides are TGTGCCAGCAGTTTAATAGGACAGAGCAATCAGCCCCAGCATTTT.

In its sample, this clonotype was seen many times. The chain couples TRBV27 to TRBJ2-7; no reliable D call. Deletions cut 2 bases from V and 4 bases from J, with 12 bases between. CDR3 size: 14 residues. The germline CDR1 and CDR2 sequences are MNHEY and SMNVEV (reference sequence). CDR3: CASSLARLPYEQYF. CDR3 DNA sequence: TGTGCCAGCAGTTTAGCGCGACTTCCGTACGAGCAGTACTTC.

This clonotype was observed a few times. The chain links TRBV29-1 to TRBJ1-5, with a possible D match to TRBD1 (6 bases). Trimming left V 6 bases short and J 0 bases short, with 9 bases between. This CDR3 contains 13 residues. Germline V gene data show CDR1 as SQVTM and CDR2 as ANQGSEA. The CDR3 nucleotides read TGCAGCGTAACGGACAGTAGCAATCAGCCCCAGCATTTT. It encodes CSVTDSSNQPQHF. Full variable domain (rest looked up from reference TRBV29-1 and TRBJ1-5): SAVISQKPSRDICQRGTSLTIQCQVDSQVTMMFWYRQQPGQSLTLIATANQGSEATYESGFVIDKFPISRPNLTFSTLTVSNMSPEDSSIYLCSVTDSSNQPQHFGDGTRLSIL.